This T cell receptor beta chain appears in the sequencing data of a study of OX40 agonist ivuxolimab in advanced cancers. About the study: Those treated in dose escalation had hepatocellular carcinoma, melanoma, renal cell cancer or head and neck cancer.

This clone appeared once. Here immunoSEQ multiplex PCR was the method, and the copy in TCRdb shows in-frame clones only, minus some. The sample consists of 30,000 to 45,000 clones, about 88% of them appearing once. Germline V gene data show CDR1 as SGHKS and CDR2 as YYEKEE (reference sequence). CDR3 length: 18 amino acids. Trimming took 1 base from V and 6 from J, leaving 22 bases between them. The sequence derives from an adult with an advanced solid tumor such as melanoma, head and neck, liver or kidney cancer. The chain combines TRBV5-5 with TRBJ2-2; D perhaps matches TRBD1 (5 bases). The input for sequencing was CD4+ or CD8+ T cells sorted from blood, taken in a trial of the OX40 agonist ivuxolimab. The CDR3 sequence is CASSLFDRSNPGAGELFF. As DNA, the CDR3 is TGTGCCAGCAGCTTGTTCGACAGAAGTAACCCTGGGGCCGGGGAGCTGTTTTTT. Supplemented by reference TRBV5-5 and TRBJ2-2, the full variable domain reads DAGVTQSPTHLIKTRGQQVTLRCSPISGHKSVSWYQQVLGQGPQFIFQYYEKEERGRGNFPDRFSARQFPNYSSELNVNALLLGDSALYLCASSLFDRSNPGAGELFFGEGSRLTVL.